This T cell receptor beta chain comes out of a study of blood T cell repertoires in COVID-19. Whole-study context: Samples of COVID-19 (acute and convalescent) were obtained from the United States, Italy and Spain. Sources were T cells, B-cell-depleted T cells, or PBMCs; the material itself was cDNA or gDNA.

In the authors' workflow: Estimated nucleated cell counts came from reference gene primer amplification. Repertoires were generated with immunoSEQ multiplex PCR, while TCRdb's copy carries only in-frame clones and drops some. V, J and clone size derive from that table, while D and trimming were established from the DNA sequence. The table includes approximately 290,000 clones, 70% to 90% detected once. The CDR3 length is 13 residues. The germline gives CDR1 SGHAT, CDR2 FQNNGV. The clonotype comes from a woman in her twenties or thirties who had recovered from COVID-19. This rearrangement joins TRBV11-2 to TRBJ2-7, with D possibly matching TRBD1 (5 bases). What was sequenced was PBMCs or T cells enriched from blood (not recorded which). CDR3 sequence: CAYSWDRGDEQYF. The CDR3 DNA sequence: TGTGCTTATTCTTGGGATAGGGGCGACGAGCAGTACTTC.